The entry below describes one TCR beta chain. Its antigen is undetermined. Autoimmune disease history or systemic immunosuppression led to patients being barred. These data belong to a study of OX40 agonist ivuxolimab in advanced cancers. Whole-study context: Checkpoint inhibitors had been given previously to 40% of patients.

Here immunoSEQ multiplex PCR was the method, and the copy in TCRdb shows in-frame clones only, minus some. The table records 65,000 to 90,000 clones, approximately 85% of them present only once. Notes on the study in general: Normalized T-cell clonal expansion was also low in a subset of nonresponders.

The material sequenced was CD4+ or CD8+ T cells sorted from blood, taken in a trial of the OX40 agonist ivuxolimab. The clonotype was recovered from an adult with an advanced solid tumor such as melanoma, head and neck, liver or kidney cancer.

The chain's CDR3 is CASRLGQGAHGELFF. CDR3 nucleotide sequence: TGTGCCAGCAGACTGGGACAGGGGGCCCACGGGGAGCTGTTTTTT. The chain is built from TRBV4-2 and TRBJ2-2; 12 bases are shared with TRBD1. This CDR3 comprises 15 residues. V lost 6 bases, J lost 7 bases, and 6 bases stayed unmatched. CDR1 is LGHNA and CDR2 is YNFKEQ in the germline V gene.